The 20 T cell receptor beta chains below all came from one sample that was sequenced in a study of T cells expressing NK-cell markers. Following a re-call of the 5' RACE reads, TCRdb has one entry per CDR3 protein and lacks DNA. The sample spans about 150,000 distinct CDR3 sequences; the ten largest clones claim roughly a third. The specimen sequenced was blood T cells: a sorted CD56 or NKG2C T cell subset, CD4+ or CD8+ T cells, or bulk PBMC T cells (not recorded which). The receptor source for this set is a woman aged 50 to 60 in good health.

The V call is TRBV20-1, the J call TRBJ1-1; TCRdb designates TRBD1, a call that cannot be tested without DNA. Per germline, CDR1 DFQATT and CDR2 SNEGSKA (reference sequence). The CDR3 has 12 residues. The CDR3 is CSQGAENTEAFF.

The CDR3 protein is CASSLPTSGGSSYNEQFF. This sequence joins TRBV7-9 and TRBJ2-1; TCRdb picks TRBD2, but there is no DNA to check that call. The CDR3 is 18 residues long. Germline values: CDR1 SEHNR, CDR2 FQNEAQ (reference sequence).

The rearrangement uses TRBV18 and TRBJ1-5; checking the TCRdb D call of TRBD1 is not possible without DNA. CDR1 is KGHSH, CDR2 LQKENI, per germline. CDR3 size: 15 residues. The CDR3 protein is CASSQGQGADQPQHF.

J is TRBJ1-2 and V is TRBV4-1. The CDR3 has 14 amino acids. Germline V gene data show CDR1 as MGHRA and CDR2 as YSYEKL. This CDR3 reads CASSQETGYYGYTF.

The V call is TRBV7-8, the J call TRBJ2-5; the TCRdb call, TRBD1, lacks DNA for checking. The CDR3 extends over 15 amino acids. Germline V lookup: CDR1 SGHVS, CDR2 FQNEAQ. The CDR3 sequence is CASSYGRGYQETQYF.

This chain links TRBV6-2 or TRBV6-3 with TRBJ1-4. This CDR3 comprises 17 residues. Germline-derived CDR1 and CDR2 are MNHEY and SVGEGT. CDR3 loop: CASSYSRQLATNEKLFF.

J is TRBJ2-1 and V is TRBV7-2; TCRdb's D gene call, TRBD1, goes unchecked for lack of DNA. In germline, CDR1 is SGHTA, CDR2 FQGNSA. The CDR3 loop spans 15 amino acids. CDR3 residues: CASSFSQGTYNEQFF.

The rearrangement joins TRBV4-1 to TRBJ1-1; TCRdb's D call, TRBD1, is unchecked because there is no DNA. The germline V gene has CDR1 MGHRA and CDR2 YSYEKL. CDR3 length: 15 amino acids. This chain's CDR3 is CASSQGQGLYTEAFF.

The rearrangement uses TRBV11-2 and TRBJ1-3; there is no DNA to check the TCRdb D call of TRBD1. The germline gives CDR1 SGHAT, CDR2 FQNNGV. The CDR3 length is 17 residues. CDR3 in amino acids: CASSLRPPTSSGNTIYF.

V usage is TRBV5-1 and J usage is TRBJ2-1; without DNA, the TCRdb call of TRBD1 cannot be checked. This CDR3 region has 15 residues. The germline V gene encodes CDR1 SGHRS and CDR2 YFSETQ. CDR3 loop: CASSADRGPDNEQFF.

This chain uses TRBV19 with TRBJ2-7; absent DNA, TCRdb's TRBD1 call cannot be checked. The CDR3 runs to 14 residues. The germline V gene has CDR1 LNHDA and CDR2 SQIVND (reference sequence). CDR3 protein: CASNPGQGSYEQYF.

The chain uses TRBV20-1 and TRBJ2-1. The CDR3 sequence is 16 residues long. CDR1 is DFQATT and CDR2 is SNEGSKA in the germline V gene (reference sequence). CDR3 loop: CSASNPNPDRYNEQFF.

V usage is TRBV4-1 and J usage is TRBJ2-3; TCRdb calls TRBD1, which cannot be checked without DNA. Germline CDR1 is MGHRA and CDR2 is YSYEKL. This CDR3 spans 15 amino acids. The chain's CDR3 is CASSAPSDSTDTQYF.

The chain joins TRBV12-5 to TRBJ2-1. Germline CDR1 LGHNT, CDR2 FRNRAP. The CDR3 spans 15 residues. The CDR3 reads CASGLVDWQYNEQFF.

V usage is TRBV19 and J usage is TRBJ1-1; TCRdb calls TRBD1, which cannot be checked without DNA. The CDR3 length is 14 residues. From germline, CDR1 is LNHDA and CDR2 SQIVND (reference sequence). CDR3 region: CASSDLWGNTEAFF. Full variable domain (outside the CDR3, taken from reference TRBV19 and TRBJ1-1): DGGITQSPKYLFRKEGQNVTLSCEQNLNHDAMYWYRQDPGQGLRLIYYSQIVNDFQKGDIAEGYSVSREKKESFPLTVTSAQKNPTAFYLCASSDLWGNTEAFFGQGTRLTVV.

This chain links TRBV4-1 with TRBJ2-1; TCRdb designates TRBD1, a call that cannot be tested without DNA. The CDR3 loop spans 17 amino acids. Germline values: CDR1 MGHRA, CDR2 YSYEKL. The CDR3 sequence: CASSQDMETGVYNEQFF.

V usage is TRBV27 and J usage is TRBJ1-4; without DNA, the TCRdb call of TRBD1 cannot be checked. Germline V gene data show CDR1 as MNHEY and CDR2 as SMNVEV (reference sequence). CDR3 length: 15 residues. The CDR3: CASRGRDNSNEKLFF.

This chain links TRBV24-1 with TRBJ2-1. The CDR3 runs 12 residues. Per germline, CDR1 KGHDR and CDR2 SFDVKD. This chain's CDR3 is CATSDLQDEQFF.

The chain recombines TRBV14 with TRBJ2-1; TCRdb designates TRBD2, a call that cannot be tested without DNA. The CDR3 covers 16 residues. Germline assignment: CDR1 SGHDN and CDR2 FVKESK. The CDR3 sequence is CASSQDRYSGHNEQFF.

The CDR3 region is CSATSGWSSYNEQFF. The chain is built from TRBV20-1 and TRBJ2-1; the TCRdb call, TRBD2, lacks DNA for checking. The CDR3 runs 15 residues. Germline CDR1 and CDR2: DFQATT and SNEGSKA (reference sequence).